The 16 T cell receptor beta chains below come from one sample, sequenced in a study of type 1 and type 2 diabetes patients. PCR was run on genomic DNA. A primer set of 30 forward and 13 reverse primers amplified the CDR3. TCRdb reprocessed the multiplex PCR reads with MiXCR, giving one entry per CDR3 protein. In the table there are about 250,000 distinct CDR3 sequences, roughly 50% of which are singletons. Sequenced: peripheral blood mononuclear cells (PBMCs). The receptor set was obtained from a man between 18 and 29 years old with type 2 diabetes.

This chain uses TRBV6-6 with TRBJ2-2; D ambiguous. Germline loops: CDR1 MNHNY, CDR2 SVGAGI (reference sequence). CDR3 length: 16 amino acids. V was trimmed by 6 bases and J by 0 bases, leaving 14 bases between them. The CDR3 DNA sequence: TGTGCCAGCAGCCACCCCCGGAACGCGAACACCGGGGAGCTGTTTTTT. Protein sequence: CASSHPRNANTGELFF.

The gene calls are TRBV28 and TRBJ1-1, with D unclear. V lost 7 bases and J lost 0, with 9 bases in between. The CDR3 runs 13 residues. Per the germline V gene, CDR1 is MDHEN and CDR2 is SYDVKM. The CDR3 loop is CASTDHMNTEAFF. Here the CDR3 DNA reads TGTGCCAGCACCGACCACATGAACACTGAAGCTTTCTTT. Combining the CDR3 with reference TRBV28 and TRBJ1-1 gives the whole variable domain DVKVTQSSRYLVKRTGEKVFLECVQDMDHENMFWYRQDPGLGLRLIYFSYDVKMKEKGDIPEGYSVSREKKERFSLILESASTNQTSMYLCASTDHMNTEAFFGQGTRLTVV.

The chain recombines TRBV30 with TRBJ2-7; possibly TRBD1 or TRBD2 for D (5 bases each). V lost 2 bases, J lost 2 bases, and 16 bases lay in between. Germline-derived CDR1 and CDR2 are GTSNPN and SVGIG (reference sequence). This CDR3 spans 15 amino acids. CDR3 protein: CAWSLPGRRTYEQYF. The CDR3 region has the DNA TGTGCCTGGAGTTTACCGGGACGGAGGACCTACGAGCAGTACTTC.

CDR3 nucleotides: TGTGCCAGCAGCCCCGGACAGGGTCTAAAGAACACCATATATTTT. Amino acids: CASSPGQGLKNTIYF. The V and J genes are TRBV14 and TRBJ1-3; 8 positions agree with TRBD1. The V segment lost 4 bases and the J segment 7 bases; nucleotides outside the gene matches: 9. Germline V lookup: CDR1 SGHDN, CDR2 FVKESK. This CDR3 is built from 15 residues.

This clonotype was detected only a few times. The chain recombines TRBV2 with TRBJ2-2, with TRBD1 matching over 8 bases. The J segment lost 4 bases and the V segment lost 8 bases, leaving 6 bases of the junction unmatched. The CDR3 runs to 14 residues. Germline V lookup: CDR1 SNHLY, CDR2 FYNNEI. The CDR3 nucleotides are TGTGCCAGCCTAGGACAGGGCAGCACCGGGGAGCTGTTTTTT. It encodes CASLGQGSTGELFF. The full variable domain, rest sourced from reference TRBV2 and TRBJ2-2, is EPEVTQTPSHQVTQMGQEVILRCVPISNHLYFYWYRQILGQKVEFLVSFYNNEISEKSEIFDDQFSVERPDGSNFTLKIRSTKLEDSAMYFCASLGQGSTGELFFGEGSRLTVL.

The table lists this clonotype with many counts. This sequence joins TRBV2 and TRBJ2-5, with TRBD2 matching 10 bases. CDR3 length: 14 residues. CDR1 and CDR2 from the germline V gene are SNHLY and FYNNEI. V was pared by 6 bases and J by 2 bases, with 3 bases of the junction left unmatched. The CDR3 spells CASRILAGQETQYF. Written as DNA, the CDR3 is TGTGCCAGCAGGATACTAGCGGGACAAGAGACCCAGTACTTC.

The gene calls are TRBV28 and TRBJ2-5, with D possibly matching TRBD2 (6 bases). V dropped 2 bases and J dropped 5 bases, with 18 bases sitting between them. The CDR3 consists of 16 residues. CDR1 is MDHEN and CDR2 is SYDVKM in the germline V gene. The CDR3 sequence: CASSLPQTSTRETQYF. CDR3 coding DNA: TGTGCCAGCAGTTTACCCCAGACTAGTACGAGGGAGACCCAGTACTTC.

This clonotype was recorded once. V gene TRBV25-1 combines with J gene TRBJ2-7, with D hard to call. V was shortened by 4 bases and J by 1 base, with 14 bases between the two germline ends. Per the germline V gene, CDR1 is MGHDK and CDR2 is SYGVNS. The CDR3 extends over 15 amino acids. The CDR3, as DNA: TGTGCCAGCAGTGCATTGTGGGCAGAATCCTACGAGCAGTACTTC. Protein: CASSALWAESYEQYF.

There are many counts of this clonotype. The chain combines TRBV7-2 with TRBJ2-1; 7 bases are shared with TRBD2. V gave up 4 bases and J gave up 6 bases; unmatched junction bases: 0. The V gene's germline CDR1 is SGHTA and CDR2 FQGNSA. The CDR3 consists of 12 residues. CDR3: CASSWTSNEQFF. The DNA of the CDR3 is TGTGCCAGCAGCTGGACTAGCAATGAGCAGTTCTTC.

This clonotype was seen many times. This chain links TRBV2 with TRBJ1-1; D is possibly TRBD1 (6 bases). The CDR3 contains 14 residues. Per germline, CDR1 SNHLY and CDR2 FYNNEI. Trimming cost V 1 base and J 3 bases, with 9 bases left between them. The CDR3 DNA is TGTGCCAGCAGTGAAGGGGGGCCTGACACTGAAGCTTTCTTT. Translating gives CASSEGGPDTEAFF.

This clonotype was picked up many times. The genes are TRBV24-1 and TRBJ2-5; weak D call: TRBD1 (6 bases). This CDR3 spans 15 amino acids. V shed 4 bases and J shed 1 base, with 12 bases lying between them. Germline V gene sequence: CDR1 KGHDR, CDR2 SFDVKD. CDR3: CATSESIGGQETQYF. The DNA for the CDR3 is TGTGCCACCAGTGAGTCAATAGGGGGCCAAGAGACCCAGTACTTC.

The genes are TRBV29-1 and TRBJ1-5; D call uncertain. The germline V gene has CDR1 SQVTM and CDR2 ANQGSEA. The CDR3 runs 13 residues. Trimming took 2 bases from V and 3 from J, leaving 8 bases between them. CDR3 residues: CSVESESNQPQHF. CDR3 sequence (DNA): TGCAGCGTTGAAAGCGAGTCCAATCAGCCCCAGCATTTT.

V and J are TRBV9 and TRBJ2-5; D may correspond to TRBD1 or TRBD2 (5 bases each). The V end was cut by 3 bases, the J end by 2 bases, with 17 bases between. Germline CDR1 SGDLS, CDR2 YYNGEE. This CDR3 contains 16 residues. The CDR3 here is CASSEGHGVPQETQYF. For the CDR3, the DNA is TGTGCCAGCAGCGAGGGGCACGGGGTTCCGCAAGAGACCCAGTACTTC.

This chain links TRBV29-1 with TRBJ2-4; D tentatively reads TRBD1 or TRBD2 (5 bases each). Trimming took 4 bases from V and 0 from J, leaving 19 bases between them. There are 17 residues in the CDR3. Germline CDR1 is SQVTM and CDR2 is ANQGSEA. The CDR3 here is CSVAREGEFLAKNIQYF. CDR3 nucleotides: TGCAGCGTTGCTCGCGAAGGGGAGTTCTTAGCCAAAAACATTCAGTACTTC.

Regarding this clonotype: An end of the junction does not agree with germline; a read error may underlie this. The rearrangement links TRBV20-1 to TRBJ1-2, with D perhaps TRBD1 (5 bases). Germline CDR1 reads DFQATT; CDR2 reads SNEGSKA (reference sequence). The CDR3 is 12 amino acids. The CDR3 loop reads CGAARDPNGYTF. In DNA, the CDR3 is TGCGGTGCTGCACGGGACCCCAACGGCTACACCTTC.

As regards this clonotype: Just one base apart from a much larger clone, this may be a read error. V and J are TRBV12-3 or TRBV12-4 and TRBJ2-7; no clear D. The CDR3 contains 12 residues. DNA of the CDR3: TGTGCCAGCAGTGACTTGGGATACGAGCAGTGCTTC. Its translation is CASSDLGYEQCF.